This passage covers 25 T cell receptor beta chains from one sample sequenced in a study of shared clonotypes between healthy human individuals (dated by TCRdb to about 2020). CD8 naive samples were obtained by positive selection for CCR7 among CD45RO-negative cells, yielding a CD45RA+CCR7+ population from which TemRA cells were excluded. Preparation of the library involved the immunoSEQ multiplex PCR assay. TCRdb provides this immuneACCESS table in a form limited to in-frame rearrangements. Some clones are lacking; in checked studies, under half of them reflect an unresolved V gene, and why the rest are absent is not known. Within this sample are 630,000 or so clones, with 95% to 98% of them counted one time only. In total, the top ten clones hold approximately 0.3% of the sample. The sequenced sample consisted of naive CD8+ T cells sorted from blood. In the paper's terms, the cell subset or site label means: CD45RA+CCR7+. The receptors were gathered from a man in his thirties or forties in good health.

The CDR3 reads CSALAGDYEQYF. The CDR3 region has the DNA TGCAGCGCTCTAGCGGGAGACTACGAGCAGTACTTC. V is TRBV29-1 and J is TRBJ2-7, with TRBD2 matching over 10 bases. Germline CDR1 and CDR2: SQVTM and ANQGSEA. Trimming removed 7 bases from V and 3 bases from J; junction bases left unmatched: 3. The CDR3 covers 12 residues.

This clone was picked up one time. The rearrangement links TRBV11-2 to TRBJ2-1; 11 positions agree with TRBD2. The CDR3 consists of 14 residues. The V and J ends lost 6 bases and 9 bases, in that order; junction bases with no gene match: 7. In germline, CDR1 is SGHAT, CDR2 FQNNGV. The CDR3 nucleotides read TGTGCCAGCAGAAAACTAGCGGGAGACGGTGAGCAGTTCTTC. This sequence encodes CASRKLAGDGEQFF. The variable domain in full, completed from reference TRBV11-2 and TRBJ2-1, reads EAGVAQSPRYKIIEKRQSVAFWCNPISGHATLYWYQQILGQGPKLLIQFQNNGVVDDSQLPKDRFSAERLKGVDSTLKIQPAKLEDSAVYLCASRKLAGDGEQFFGPGTRLTVL.

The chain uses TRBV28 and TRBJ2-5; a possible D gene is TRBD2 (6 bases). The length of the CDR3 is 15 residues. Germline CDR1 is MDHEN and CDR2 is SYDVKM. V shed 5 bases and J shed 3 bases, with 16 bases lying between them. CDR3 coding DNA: TGTGCCAGCAGTCTCATCCCGGGACTCAAAGAGACCCAGTACTTC. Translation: CASSLIPGLKETQYF.

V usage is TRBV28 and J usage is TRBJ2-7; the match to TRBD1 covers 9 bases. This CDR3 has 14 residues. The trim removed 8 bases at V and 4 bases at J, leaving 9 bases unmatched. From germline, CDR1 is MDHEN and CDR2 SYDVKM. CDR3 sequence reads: CASSGDRATYEQYF. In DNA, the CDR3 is TGTGCCAGCTCGGGGGACAGGGCCACGTACGAGCAGTACTTC.

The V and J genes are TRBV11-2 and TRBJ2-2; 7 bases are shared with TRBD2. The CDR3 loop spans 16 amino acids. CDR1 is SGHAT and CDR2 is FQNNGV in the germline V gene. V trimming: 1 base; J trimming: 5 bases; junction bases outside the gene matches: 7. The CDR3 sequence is CASSLGGQGGTGELFF. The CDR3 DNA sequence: TGTGCCAGCAGCTTAGGCGGGCAGGGAGGGACCGGGGAGCTGTTTTTT.

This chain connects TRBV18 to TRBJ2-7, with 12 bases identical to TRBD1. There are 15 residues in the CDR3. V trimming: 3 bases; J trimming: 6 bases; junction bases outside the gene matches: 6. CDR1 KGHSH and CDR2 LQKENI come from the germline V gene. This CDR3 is CASSPRDRGLAEQYF. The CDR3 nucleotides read TGTGCCAGCTCACCCCGGGACAGGGGGCTGGCCGAGCAGTACTTC.

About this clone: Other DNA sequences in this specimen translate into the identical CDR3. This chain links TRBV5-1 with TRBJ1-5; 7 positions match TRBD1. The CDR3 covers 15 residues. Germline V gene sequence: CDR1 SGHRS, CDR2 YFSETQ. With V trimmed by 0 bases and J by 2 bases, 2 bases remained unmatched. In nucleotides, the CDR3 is TGCGCCAGCAGCTTGGGCCAGGGGGGCAATCAGCCCCAGCATTTT. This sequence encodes CASSLGQGGNQPQHF.

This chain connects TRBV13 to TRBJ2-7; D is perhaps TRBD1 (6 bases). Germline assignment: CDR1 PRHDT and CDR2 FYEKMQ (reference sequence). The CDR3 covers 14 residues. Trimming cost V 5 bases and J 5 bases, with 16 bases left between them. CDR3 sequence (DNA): TGTGCCAGCAGCCCTCAGGGGACGCTCCACGAGCAGTACTTC. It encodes CASSPQGTLHEQYF.

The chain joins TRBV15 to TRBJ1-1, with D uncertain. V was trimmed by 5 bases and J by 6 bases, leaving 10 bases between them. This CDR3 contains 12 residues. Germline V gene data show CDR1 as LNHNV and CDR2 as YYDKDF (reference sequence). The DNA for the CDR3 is TGTGCCACCAGCGACGAAGGTTCTGAAGCTTTCTTT. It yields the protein CATSDEGSEAFF.

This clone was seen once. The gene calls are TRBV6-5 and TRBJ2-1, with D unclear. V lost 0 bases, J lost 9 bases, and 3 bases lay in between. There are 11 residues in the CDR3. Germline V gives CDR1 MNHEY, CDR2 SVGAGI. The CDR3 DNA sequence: TGTGCCAGCAGTTACTCTTTTGAGCAGTTCTTC. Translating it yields CASSYSFEQFF.

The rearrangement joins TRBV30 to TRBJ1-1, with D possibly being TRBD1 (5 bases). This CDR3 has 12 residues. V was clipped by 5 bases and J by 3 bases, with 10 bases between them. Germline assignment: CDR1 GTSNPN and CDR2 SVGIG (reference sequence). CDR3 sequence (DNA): TGTGCCTGGGACGCGGGGCACACTGAAGCTTTCTTT. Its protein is CAWDAGHTEAFF.

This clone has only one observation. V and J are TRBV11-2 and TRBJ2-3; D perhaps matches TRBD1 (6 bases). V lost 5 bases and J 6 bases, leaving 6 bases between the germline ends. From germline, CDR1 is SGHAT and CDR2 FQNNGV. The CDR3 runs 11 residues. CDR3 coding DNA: TGTGCCAGCAGCCAGGGGGATACGCAGTATTTT. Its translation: CASSQGDTQYF.

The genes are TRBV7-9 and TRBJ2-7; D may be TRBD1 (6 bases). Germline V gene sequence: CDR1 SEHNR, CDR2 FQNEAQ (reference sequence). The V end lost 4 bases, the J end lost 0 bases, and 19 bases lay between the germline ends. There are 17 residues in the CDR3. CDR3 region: CASSSTDRTRSSYEQYF. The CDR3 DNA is TGTGCCAGCAGCTCCACAGACAGGACAAGAAGCTCCTACGAGCAGTACTTC.

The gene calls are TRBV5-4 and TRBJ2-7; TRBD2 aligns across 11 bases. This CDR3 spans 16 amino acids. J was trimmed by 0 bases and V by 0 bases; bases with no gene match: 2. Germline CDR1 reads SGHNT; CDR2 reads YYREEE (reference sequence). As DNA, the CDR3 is TGTGCCAGCAGCTTGGGACTAGCGGGGAGCTCCTACGAGCAGTACTTC. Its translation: CASSLGLAGSSYEQYF.

CDR3 sequence (DNA): TGTGCCAGCACCGGGCTAGCTGACGAGCAGTACTTC. Its translation is CASTGLADEQYF. The chain is built from TRBV11-2 and TRBJ2-7, with D possibly matching TRBD2 (5 bases). Trimming stripped 7 bases from V and 5 bases from J, with 12 bases between. The CDR3 consists of 12 residues. Germline CDR1 and CDR2: SGHAT and FQNNGV.

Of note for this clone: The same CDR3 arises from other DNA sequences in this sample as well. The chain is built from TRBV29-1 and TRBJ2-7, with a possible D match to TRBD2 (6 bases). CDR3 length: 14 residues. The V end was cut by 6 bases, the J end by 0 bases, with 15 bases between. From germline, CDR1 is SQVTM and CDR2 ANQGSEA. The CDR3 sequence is CSVRDSGSSYEQYF. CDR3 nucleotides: TGCAGCGTGAGGGATAGCGGCAGCTCCTACGAGCAGTACTTC.

The CDR3, as DNA: TGTGCCAGCAGTGAATATCGTATGGGGGCTTTCTTT. Translating it yields CASSEYRMGAFF. The rearrangement uses TRBV25-1 and TRBJ1-1, with unresolved D. V was trimmed by 0 bases and J by 11 bases, leaving 10 bases between them. The length of the CDR3 is 12 residues. CDR1 MGHDK and CDR2 SYGVNS come from the germline V gene.

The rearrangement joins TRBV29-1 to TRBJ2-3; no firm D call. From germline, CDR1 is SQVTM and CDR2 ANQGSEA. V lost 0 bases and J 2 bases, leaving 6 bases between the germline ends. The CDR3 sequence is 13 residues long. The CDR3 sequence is CSVEDPLTDTQYF. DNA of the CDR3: TGCAGCGTTGAAGATCCCCTCACAGATACGCAGTATTTT.

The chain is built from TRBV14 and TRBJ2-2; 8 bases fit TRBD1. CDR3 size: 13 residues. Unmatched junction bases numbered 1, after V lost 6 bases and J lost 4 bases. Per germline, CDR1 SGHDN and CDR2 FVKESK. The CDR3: CASRTGGTGELFF. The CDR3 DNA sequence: TGTGCCAGCAGAACAGGGGGCACCGGGGAGCTGTTTTTT.

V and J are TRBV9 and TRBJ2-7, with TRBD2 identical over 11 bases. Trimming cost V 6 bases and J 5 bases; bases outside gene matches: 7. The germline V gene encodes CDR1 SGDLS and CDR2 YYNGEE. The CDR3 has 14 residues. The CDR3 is CASNQGGLADEQYF. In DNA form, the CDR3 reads TGTGCCAGCAACCAGGGGGGACTAGCGGACGAGCAGTACTTC.

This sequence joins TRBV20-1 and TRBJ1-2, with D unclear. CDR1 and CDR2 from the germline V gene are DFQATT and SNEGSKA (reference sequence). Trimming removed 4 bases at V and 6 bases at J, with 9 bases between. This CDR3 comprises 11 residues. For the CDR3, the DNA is TGCAGTGCTATGGGCCAGCATGGCTACACCTTC. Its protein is CSAMGQHGYTF.

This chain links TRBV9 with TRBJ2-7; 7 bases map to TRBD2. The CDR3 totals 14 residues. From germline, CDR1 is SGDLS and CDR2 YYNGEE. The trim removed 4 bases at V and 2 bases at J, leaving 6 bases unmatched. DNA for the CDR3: TGTGCCAGCAGCCCGAGGGAGGGGACCTACGAGCAGTACTTC. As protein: CASSPREGTYEQYF.

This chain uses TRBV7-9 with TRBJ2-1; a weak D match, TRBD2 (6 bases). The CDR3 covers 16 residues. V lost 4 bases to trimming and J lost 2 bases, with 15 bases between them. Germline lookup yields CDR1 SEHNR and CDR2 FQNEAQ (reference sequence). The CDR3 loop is CASSSQLAPTYNEQFF. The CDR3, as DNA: TGTGCCAGCAGCTCTCAACTAGCTCCAACCTACAATGAGCAGTTCTTC.

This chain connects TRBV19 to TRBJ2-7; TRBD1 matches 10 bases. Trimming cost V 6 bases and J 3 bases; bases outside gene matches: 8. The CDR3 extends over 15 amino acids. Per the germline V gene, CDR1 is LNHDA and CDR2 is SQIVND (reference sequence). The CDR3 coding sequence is TGTGCCAGTAGATTTTCCGGGACAGGGGTCTACGAGCAGTACTTC. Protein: CASRFSGTGVYEQYF.

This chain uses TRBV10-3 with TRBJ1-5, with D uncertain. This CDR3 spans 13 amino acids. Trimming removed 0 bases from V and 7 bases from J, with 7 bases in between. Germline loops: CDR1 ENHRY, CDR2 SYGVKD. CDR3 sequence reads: CAISESNQQPQHF. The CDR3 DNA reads TGTGCCATCAGTGAGTCGAACCAGCAGCCCCAGCATTTT.